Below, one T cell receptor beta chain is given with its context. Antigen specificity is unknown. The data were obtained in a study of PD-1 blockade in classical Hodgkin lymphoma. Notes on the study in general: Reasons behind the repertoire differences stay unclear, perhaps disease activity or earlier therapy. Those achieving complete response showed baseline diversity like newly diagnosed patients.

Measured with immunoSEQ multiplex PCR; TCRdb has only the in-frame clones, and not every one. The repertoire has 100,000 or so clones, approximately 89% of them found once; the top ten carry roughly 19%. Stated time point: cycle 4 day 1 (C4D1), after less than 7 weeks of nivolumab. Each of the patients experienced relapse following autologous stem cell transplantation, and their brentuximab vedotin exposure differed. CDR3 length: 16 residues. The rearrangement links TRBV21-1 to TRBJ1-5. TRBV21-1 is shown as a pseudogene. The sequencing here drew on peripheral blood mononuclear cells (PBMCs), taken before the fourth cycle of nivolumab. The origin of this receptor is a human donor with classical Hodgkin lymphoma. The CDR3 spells CASSKLVGKSNQPQHF. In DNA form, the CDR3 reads TGTGCCAGCAGCAAATTGGTGGGTAAGAGCAATCAGCCCCAGCATTTT.